Below, one TCR beta chain is given with its context. The record originates from a study of blood T cell repertoires in COVID-19. Study context: Sources were T cells, B-cell-depleted T cells, or PBMCs; the material itself was cDNA or gDNA.

Germline V gene data show CDR1 as LNHDA and CDR2 as SQIVND (reference sequence). Trimming removed 5 bases from V and 6 bases from J, with 10 bases in between. There are 12 residues in the CDR3. The assay was immunoSEQ multiplex PCR, and TCRdb's table has in-frame clones only and misses some. The sample holds 250,000 to 300,000 clones; around 87% are singletons and the top ten take around 1.5%. This clonotype was obtained from a woman aged 40 to 55 who had recovered from COVID-19. The chain combines TRBV19 with TRBJ1-2; possible D gene TRBD1, 6 bases. The sequencing input was peripheral blood. The DNA of the CDR3 is TGTGCCAGTAGTCCCCAGGGGCATGGCTACACCTTC. It codes for CASSPQGHGYTF.